The sample holds many counts of the clone carrying this TCR beta chain. As yet, its antigen is unknown. The sample originates from a study of identical twins. Whole-study findings and limits: Reduced insertions were recorded for abundant cord blood beta clonotypes, with no such pattern in memory repertoires.

The CDR3 contains 13 residues. V was clipped by 5 bases and J by 7 bases; unmatched bases: 2. Germline V CDR1 and CDR2: SGHVS, FQNEAQ. Template switching added a universal primer binding site, and final cDNA carried unique molecular identifiers. Via MiXCR, TCRdb re-called the 5' RACE reads, giving one row per CDR3 protein. Altogether about 530,000 distinct CDR3 sequences are present, about a fifth being singletons, with the ten largest covering approximately 0.52%. This same sample was also taken into another study, of yellow fever vaccine responses in identical twins.

Material for sequencing was CD4+ T cells sorted from blood. The sequence was collected from a woman aged 18-29 years in good health. J is TRBJ1-5 and V is TRBV7-8; 10 bases agree with TRBD1. CDR3 in amino acids: CASSRDRGQPQHF. CDR3 bases: TGTGCCAGCAGCCGGGACAGGGGCCAGCCCCAGCATTTT. The full variable domain, completed using reference TRBV7-8 and TRBJ1-5, is GAGVSQSPRYKVAKRGQDVALRCDPISGHVSLFWYQQALGQGPEFLTYFQNEAQLDKSGLPSDRFFAERPEGSVSTLKIQRTQQEDSAVYLCASSRDRGQPQHFGDGTRLSIL.